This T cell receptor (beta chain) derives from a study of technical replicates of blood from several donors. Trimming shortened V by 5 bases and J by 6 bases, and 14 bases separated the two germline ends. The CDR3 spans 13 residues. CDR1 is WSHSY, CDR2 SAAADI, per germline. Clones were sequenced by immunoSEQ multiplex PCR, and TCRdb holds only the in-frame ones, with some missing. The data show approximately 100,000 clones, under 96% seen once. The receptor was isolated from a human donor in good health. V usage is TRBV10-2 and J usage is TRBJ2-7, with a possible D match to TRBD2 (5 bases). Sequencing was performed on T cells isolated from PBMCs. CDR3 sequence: CASSPAIGGEQYF. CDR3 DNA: TGCGCCAGCAGTCCGGCCATCGGAGGCGAGCAGTACTTC.